The T cell receptor beta chain under discussion was sequenced for a study of cytomegalovirus exposure and HLA in healthy donors. The PCR used 60 Vbeta and 13 Jbeta primers. Repertoires were generated with immunoSEQ multiplex PCR, while TCRdb's copy carries only in-frame clones and drops some. The sample lists 180,000 or so clones, roughly 8.7% seen once, with approximately 1.4% in the top ten. The CDR3 contains 12 residues. V was trimmed by 3 bases and J by 5 bases, leaving 8 bases between them. The germline V gene encodes CDR1 SGHRS and CDR2 YFSETQ. The chain combines TRBV5-1 with TRBJ2-5; D is unresolved. Sequencing was done on a sample of PBMCs. The source is a woman aged 25 to 39 in good health and CMV-seropositive. The CDR3 sequence is CASSSQIETQYF. The CDR3 region has the DNA TGCGCCAGCAGCTCCCAGATCGAGACCCAGTACTTC. Full variable domain (outside the CDR3, taken from reference TRBV5-1 and TRBJ2-5): KAGVTQTPRYLIKTRGQQVTLSCSPISGHRSVSWYQQTPGQGLQFLFEYFSETQRNKGNFPGRFSGRQFSNSRSEMNVSTLELGDSALYLCASSSQIETQYFGPGTRLLVL.